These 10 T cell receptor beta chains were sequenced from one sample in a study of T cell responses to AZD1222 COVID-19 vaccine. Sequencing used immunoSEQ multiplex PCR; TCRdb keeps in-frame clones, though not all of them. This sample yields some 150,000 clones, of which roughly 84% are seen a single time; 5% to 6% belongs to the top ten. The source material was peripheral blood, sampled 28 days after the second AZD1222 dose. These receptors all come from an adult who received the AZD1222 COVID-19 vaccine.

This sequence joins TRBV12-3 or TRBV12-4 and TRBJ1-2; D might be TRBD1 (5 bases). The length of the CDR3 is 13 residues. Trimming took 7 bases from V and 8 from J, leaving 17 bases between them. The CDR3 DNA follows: TGTGCCAGCACCCCTGACATGGGGGAAGGCTACACCTTC. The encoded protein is CASTPDMGEGYTF.

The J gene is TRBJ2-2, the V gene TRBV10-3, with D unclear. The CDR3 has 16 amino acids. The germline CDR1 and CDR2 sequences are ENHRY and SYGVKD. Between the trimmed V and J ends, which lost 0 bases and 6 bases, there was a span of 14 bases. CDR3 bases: TGTGCCATCAGTGAGTCCCGGCAGGTTGGCGCCGGGGAGCTGTTTTTT. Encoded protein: CAISESRQVGAGELFF.

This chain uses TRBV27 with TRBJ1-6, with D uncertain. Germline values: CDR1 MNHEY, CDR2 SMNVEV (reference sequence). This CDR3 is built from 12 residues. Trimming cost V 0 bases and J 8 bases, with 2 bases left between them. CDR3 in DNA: TGTGCCAGCAGTTTATCGGATTCACCCCTCCACTTT. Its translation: CASSLSDSPLHF.

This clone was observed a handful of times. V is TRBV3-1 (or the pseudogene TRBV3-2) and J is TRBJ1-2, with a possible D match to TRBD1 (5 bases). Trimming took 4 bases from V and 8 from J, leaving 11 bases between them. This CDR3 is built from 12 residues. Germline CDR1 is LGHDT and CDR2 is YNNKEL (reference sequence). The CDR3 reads CASSRRGEGYTF. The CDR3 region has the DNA TGTGCCAGCAGCCGAAGGGGAGAGGGCTACACCTTC.

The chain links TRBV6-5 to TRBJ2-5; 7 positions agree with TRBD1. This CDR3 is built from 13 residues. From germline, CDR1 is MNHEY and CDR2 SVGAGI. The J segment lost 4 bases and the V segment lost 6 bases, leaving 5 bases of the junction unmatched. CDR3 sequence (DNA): TGTGCCAGCAGCGACAGGGTTCCAGAGACCCAGTACTTC. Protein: CASSDRVPETQYF.

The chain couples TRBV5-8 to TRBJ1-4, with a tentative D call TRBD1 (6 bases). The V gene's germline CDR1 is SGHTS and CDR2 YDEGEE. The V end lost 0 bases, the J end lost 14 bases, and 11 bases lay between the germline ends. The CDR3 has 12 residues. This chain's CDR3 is CASSLEVRGLFF. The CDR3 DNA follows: TGTGCCAGCAGCTTGGAGGTCAGGGGTCTGTTTTTT. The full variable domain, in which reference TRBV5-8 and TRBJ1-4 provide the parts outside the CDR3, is EAGVTQSPTHLIKTRGQQATLRCSPISGHTSVYWYQQALGLGLQFLLWYDEGEERNRGNFPPRFSGRQFPNYSSELNVNALELEDSALYLCASSLEVRGLFFGSGTQLSVL.

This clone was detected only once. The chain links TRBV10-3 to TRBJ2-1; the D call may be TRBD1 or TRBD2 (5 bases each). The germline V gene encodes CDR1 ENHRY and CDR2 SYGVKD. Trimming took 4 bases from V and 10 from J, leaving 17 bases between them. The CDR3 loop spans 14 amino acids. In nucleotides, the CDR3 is TGTGCCATCAGTGCTCGGGACCCCGCCGAAGAGCAGTTCTTC. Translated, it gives CAISARDPAEEQFF.

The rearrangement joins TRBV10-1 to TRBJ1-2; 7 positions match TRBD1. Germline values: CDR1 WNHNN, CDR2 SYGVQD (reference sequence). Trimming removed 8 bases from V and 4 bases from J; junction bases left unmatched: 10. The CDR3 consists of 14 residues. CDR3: CASVPPGTVYGYTF. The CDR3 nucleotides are TGCGCCAGCGTCCCCCCCGGGACAGTCTATGGCTACACCTTC.

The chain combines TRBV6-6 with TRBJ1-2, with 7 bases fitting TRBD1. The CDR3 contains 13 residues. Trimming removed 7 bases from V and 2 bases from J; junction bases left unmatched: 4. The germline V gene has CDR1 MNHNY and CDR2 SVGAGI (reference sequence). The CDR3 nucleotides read TGTGCCAGCAACTTAGGGGGCAACTATGGCTACACCTTC. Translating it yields CASNLGGNYGYTF.

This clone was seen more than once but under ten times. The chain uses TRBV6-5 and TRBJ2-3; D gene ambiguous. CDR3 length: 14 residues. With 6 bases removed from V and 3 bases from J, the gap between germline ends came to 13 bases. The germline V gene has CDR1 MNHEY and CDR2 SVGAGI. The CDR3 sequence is CASSPRPLTDTQYF. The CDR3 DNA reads TGTGCCAGCAGCCCCCGACCGCTAACAGATACGCAGTATTTT.